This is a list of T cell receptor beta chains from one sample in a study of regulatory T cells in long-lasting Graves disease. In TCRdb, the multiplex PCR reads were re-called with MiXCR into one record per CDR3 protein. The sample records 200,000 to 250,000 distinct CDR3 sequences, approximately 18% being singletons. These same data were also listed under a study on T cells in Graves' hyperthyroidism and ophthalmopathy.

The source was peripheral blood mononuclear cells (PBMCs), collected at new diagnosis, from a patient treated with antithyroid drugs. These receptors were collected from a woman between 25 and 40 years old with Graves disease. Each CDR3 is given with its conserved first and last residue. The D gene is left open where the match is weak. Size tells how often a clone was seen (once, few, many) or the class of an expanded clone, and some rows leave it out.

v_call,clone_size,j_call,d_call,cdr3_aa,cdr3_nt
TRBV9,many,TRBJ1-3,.,CASSATSGVSGNTIYF,TGTGCCAGCAGCGCTACCTCAGGGGTCTCTGGAAACACCATATATTTT
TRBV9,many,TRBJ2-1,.,CASSVGKKSEQFF,TGTGCCAGCAGCGTAGGGAAAAAAAGTGAGCAGTTCTTC
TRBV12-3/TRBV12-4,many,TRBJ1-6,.,CASSKGLPNSPLHF,TGTGCCAGCAGTAAGGGACTGCCAAATTCACCCCTCCACTTT
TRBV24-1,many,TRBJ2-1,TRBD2,CATSGISGVSYNEQFF,TGTGCCACCAGTGGCATTAGCGGGGTCTCCTACAATGAGCAGTTCTTC
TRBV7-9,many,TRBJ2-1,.,CASSPLEGGQFF,TGTGCCAGCAGCCCCCTGGAAGGGGGGCAGTTCTTC
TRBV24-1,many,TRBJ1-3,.,CATSEWTEAGNTIYF,TGTGCCACCAGTGAATGGACAGAAGCTGGAAACACCATATATTTT
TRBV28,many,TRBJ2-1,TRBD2,CASQDLAGALGNEQFF,TGTGCCAGCCAAGATTTAGCGGGGGCCCTTGGGAATGAGCAGTTCTTC
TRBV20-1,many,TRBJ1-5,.,CSASRGYSNQPQHF,TGCAGTGCTTCCCGGGGATATAGCAATCAGCCCCAGCATTTT
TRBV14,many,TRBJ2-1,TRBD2,CASSQEGLAGVAEQFF,TGTGCCAGCAGCCAAGAGGGGCTAGCGGGAGTGGCTGAGCAGTTCTTC
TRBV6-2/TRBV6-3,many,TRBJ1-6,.,CASSDTGNSPLHF,TGTGCCAGCAGCGACACAGGGAATTCACCCCTCCACTTT
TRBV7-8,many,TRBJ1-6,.,CASSDSSYNSPLHF,TGTGCCAGCTCGGACAGCTCCTATAATTCACCCCTCCACTTT
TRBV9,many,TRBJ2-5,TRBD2,CASSVSGAQETQYF,TGTGCCAGCAGCGTAAGCGGGGCACAAGAGACCCAGTACTTC
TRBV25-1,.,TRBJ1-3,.,CASSRFSGNTIYF,TGTGCCAGCAGTAGGTTCTCTGGAAACACCATATATTTT
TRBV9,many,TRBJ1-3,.,CASSKEQGYSGNTIYF,TGTGCCAGCAGCAAAGAACAGGGTTACTCTGGAAACACCATATATTTT
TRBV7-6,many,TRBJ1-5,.,CASSGVGGVNPQPQHF,TGTGCCAGCAGTGGGGTAGGGGGGGTCAACCCTCAGCCCCAGCATTTT
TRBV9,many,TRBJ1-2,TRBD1,CASSVGTGDGYTF,TGTGCCAGCAGCGTAGGGACAGGGGACGGCTACACCTTC
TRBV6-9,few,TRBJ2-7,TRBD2,CASSYGRGRHEQYF,TGTGCCAGCAGTTACGGGAGGGGGAGGCACGAGCAGTACTTC
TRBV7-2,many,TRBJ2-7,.,CASSYYLPYEQYF,TGTGCCAGCAGCTATTACCTACCCTACGAGCAGTACTTC
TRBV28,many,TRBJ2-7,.,CASGSLQPGEQYF,TGTGCCAGCGGTTCTCTGCAGCCGGGCGAGCAGTACTTC
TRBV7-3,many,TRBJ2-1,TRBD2,CASSASLAGGLNEQFF,TGTGCCAGCAGCGCCTCACTAGCGGGGGGGCTGAATGAGCAGTTCTTC
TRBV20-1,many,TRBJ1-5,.,CSAGDSNQPQHF,TGCAGTGCAGGAGATAGCAATCAGCCCCAGCATTTT
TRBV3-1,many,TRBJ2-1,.,CASSQDRVYNEQFF,TGTGCCAGCAGCCAAGATCGAGTGTACAATGAGCAGTTCTTC
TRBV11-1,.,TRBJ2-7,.,CATGTTYEQYF,TGTGCCACCGGGACAACCTACGAGCAGTACTTC
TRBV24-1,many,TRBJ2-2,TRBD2,CATEIGTSGRAHTGELFF,TGTGCCACCGAGATTGGGACTAGCGGGAGGGCCCACACCGGGGAGCTGTTTTTT
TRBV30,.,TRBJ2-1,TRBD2,CASFPGTSGTSYSQQFF,TGTGCCTCCTTTCCGGGGACTAGCGGAACCTCCTACAGTCAGCAGTTCTTC
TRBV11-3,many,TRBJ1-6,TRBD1,CASSLAGAGGGISPLHF,TGTGCCAGCAGCTTAGCTGGGGCAGGGGGTGGCATTTCACCCCTCCACTTT
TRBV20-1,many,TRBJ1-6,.,CSAPPQGSPLHF,TGCAGTGCCCCCCCGCAGGGATCACCCCTCCACTTT
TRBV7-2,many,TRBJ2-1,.,CASSLVGGGASYNEQFF,TGTGCCAGCAGCTTAGTGGGGGGGGGGGCATCCTACAATGAGCAGTTCTTC
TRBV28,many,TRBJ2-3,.,CASSLPRDRTSTDTQYF,TGTGCCAGCAGTTTACCTCGAGACAGAACTAGCACAGATACGCAGTATTTT
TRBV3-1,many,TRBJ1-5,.,CASSQDLGSNQPQHF,TGTGCCAGCAGCCAAGATCTCGGTAGCAATCAGCCCCAGCATTTT
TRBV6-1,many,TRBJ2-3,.,CASSEAAMDTQYF,TGTGCCAGCAGTGAAGCCGCGATGGATACGCAGTATTTT
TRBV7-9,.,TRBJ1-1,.,CTSSPTVNTEAFF,TGTACCAGCAGCCCGACAGTGAACACTGAAGCTTTCTTT
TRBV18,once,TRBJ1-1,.,CASSTQFGNMNTEAFF,TGTGCCAGCTCTACACAGTTTGGGAACATGAACACTGAAGCTTTCTTT
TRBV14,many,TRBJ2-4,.,CASSPTSTGRNIQYF,TGTGCCAGCAGCCCAACATCGACAGGGAGGAACATTCAGTACTTC